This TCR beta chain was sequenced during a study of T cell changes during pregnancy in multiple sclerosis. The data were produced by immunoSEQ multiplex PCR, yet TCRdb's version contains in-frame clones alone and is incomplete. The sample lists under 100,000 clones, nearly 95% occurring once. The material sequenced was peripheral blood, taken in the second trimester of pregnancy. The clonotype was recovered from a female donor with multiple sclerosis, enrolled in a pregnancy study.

CDR3 sequence: CSVIPSRGQETQYF. DNA for the CDR3: TGCAGCGTAATTCCCTCCCGGGGACAAGAGACCCAGTACTTC. This chain uses TRBV29-1 with TRBJ2-5, with D perhaps TRBD2 (5 bases). V gave up 6 bases and J gave up 2 bases, with 16 bases separating them. CDR3 length equals 14 residues. Germline CDR1 reads SQVTM; CDR2 reads ANQGSEA.